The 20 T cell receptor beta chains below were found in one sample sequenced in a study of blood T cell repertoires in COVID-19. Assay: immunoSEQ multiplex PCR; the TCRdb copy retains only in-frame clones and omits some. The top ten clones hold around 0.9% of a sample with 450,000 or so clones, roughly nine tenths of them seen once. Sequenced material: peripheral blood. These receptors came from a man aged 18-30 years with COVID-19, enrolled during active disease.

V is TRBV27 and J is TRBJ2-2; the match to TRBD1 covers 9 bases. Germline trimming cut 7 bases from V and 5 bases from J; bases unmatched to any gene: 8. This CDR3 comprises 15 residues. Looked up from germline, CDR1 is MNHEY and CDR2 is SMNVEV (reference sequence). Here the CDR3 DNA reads TGTGCCAGCAATCCCGGGACAGGGAGTACCGGGGAGCTGTTTTTT. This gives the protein CASNPGTGSTGELFF.

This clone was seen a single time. In nucleotides, the CDR3 is TGTGCCAGCAGCTTGGCCGGGATTACCTACGAGCAGTACTTC. This sequence encodes CASSLAGITYEQYF. The chain is built from TRBV5-5 and TRBJ2-7; perhaps TRBD2 as D (5 bases). V was pared by 0 bases and J by 2 bases, with 9 bases between. Germline V gene sequence: CDR1 SGHKS, CDR2 YYEKEE (reference sequence). The CDR3 contains 14 residues.

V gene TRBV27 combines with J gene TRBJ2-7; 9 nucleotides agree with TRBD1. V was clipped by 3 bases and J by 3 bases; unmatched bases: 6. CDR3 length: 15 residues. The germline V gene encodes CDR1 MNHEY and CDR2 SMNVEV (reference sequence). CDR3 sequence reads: CASSFGGQGNYEQYF. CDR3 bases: TGTGCCAGCAGTTTCGGGGGACAGGGAAACTACGAGCAGTACTTC.

In DNA, the CDR3 is TGCGCCAGCAGCTTGAGGGTAGCGGGGTCATTACGCTCCTACAATGAGCAGTTCTTC. As protein: CASSLRVAGSLRSYNEQFF. V is TRBV5-1 and J is TRBJ2-1; 8 bases agree with TRBD2. The V segment lost 1 base and the J segment 0 bases; nucleotides outside the gene matches: 12. Germline V gene sequence: CDR1 SGHRS, CDR2 YFSETQ. This CDR3 is 19 amino acids long.

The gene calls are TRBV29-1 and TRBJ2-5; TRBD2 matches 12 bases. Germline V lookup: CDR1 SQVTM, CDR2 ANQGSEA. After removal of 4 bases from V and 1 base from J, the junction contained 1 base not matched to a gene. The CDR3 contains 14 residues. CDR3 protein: CSVGTSGVQETQYF. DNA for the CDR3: TGCAGCGTTGGGACTAGCGGGGTCCAAGAGACCCAGTACTTC.

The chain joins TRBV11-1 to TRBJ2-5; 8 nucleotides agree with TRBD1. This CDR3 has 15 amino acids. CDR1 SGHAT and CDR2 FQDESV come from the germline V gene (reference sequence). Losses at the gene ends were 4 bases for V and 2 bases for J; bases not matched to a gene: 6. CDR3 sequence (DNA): TGTGCCAGCAGCTCAGGACAGGGTAGGCAAGAGACCCAGTACTTC. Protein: CASSSGQGRQETQYF. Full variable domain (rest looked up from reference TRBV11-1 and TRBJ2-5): EAEVAQSPRYKITEKSQAVAFWCDPISGHATLYWYRQILGQGPELLVQFQDESVVDDSQLPKDRFSAERLKGVDSTLKIQPAELGDSAMYLCASSSGQGRQETQYFGPGTRLLVL.

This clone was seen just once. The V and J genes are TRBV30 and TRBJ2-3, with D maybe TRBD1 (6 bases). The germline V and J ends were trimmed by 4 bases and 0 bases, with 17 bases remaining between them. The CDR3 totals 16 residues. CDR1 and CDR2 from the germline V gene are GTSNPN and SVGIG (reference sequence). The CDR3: CAWTARTAASTDTQYF. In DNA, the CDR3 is TGTGCCTGGACCGCCCGGACAGCAGCTAGCACAGATACGCAGTATTTT.

The DNA of the CDR3 is TGTGCCAGCAGCTCTAGCTCTGGAAACACCATATATTTT. Protein product: CASSSSSGNTIYF. V and J are TRBV6-6 and TRBJ1-3; D is undetermined. The germline V gene has CDR1 MNHNY and CDR2 SVGAGI (reference sequence). CDR3 length: 13 residues. The V gene lost 6 bases and the J gene lost 0 bases, with 6 bases spanning the gap.

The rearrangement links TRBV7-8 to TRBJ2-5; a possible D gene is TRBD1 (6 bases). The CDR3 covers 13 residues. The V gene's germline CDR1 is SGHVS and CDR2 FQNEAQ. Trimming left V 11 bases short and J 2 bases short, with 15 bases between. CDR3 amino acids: CAGGWGQQETQYF. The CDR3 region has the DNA TGTGCCGGGGGTTGGGGACAACAAGAGACCCAGTACTTC.

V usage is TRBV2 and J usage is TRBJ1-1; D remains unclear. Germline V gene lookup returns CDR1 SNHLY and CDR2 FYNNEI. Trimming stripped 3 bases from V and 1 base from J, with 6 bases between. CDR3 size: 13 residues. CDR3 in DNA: TGTGCCAGCAGTGAGTCAGGGAACACTGAAGCTTTCTTT. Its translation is CASSESGNTEAFF.

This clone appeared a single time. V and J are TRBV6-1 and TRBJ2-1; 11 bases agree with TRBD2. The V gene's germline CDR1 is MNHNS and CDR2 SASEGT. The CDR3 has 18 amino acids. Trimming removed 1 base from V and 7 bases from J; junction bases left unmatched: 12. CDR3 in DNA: TGTGCCAGCAGTGAAGAATTAGCGGGAGGGCTCTGGCGGAATGAGCAGTTCTTC. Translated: CASSEELAGGLWRNEQFF.

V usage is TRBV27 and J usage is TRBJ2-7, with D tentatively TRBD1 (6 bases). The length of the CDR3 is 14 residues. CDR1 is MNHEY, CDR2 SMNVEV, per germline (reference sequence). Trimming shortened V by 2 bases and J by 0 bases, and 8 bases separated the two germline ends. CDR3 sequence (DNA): TGTGCCAGCAGTTTAAGACAGGCCTCCTACGAGCAGTACTTC. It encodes CASSLRQASYEQYF.

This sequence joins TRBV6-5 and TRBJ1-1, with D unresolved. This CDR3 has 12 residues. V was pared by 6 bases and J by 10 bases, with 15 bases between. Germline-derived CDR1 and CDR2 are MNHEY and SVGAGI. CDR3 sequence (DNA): TGTGCCAGCAGCTCACCGAGTGGTCTAGCTTTCTTT. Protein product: CASSSPSGLAFF.

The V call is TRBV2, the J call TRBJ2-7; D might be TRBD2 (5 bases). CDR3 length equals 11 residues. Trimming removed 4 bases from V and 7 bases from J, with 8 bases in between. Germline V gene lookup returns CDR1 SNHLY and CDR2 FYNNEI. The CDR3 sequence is CASSGPGEQYF. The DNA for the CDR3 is TGTGCCAGCAGTGGCCCGGGAGAGCAGTACTTC.

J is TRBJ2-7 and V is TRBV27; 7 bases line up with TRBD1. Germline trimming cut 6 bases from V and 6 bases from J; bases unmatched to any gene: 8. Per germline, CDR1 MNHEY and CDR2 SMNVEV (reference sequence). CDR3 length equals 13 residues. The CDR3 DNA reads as TGTGCCAGCAGCCACAGGGGTCCGGGCGAGCAGTACTTC. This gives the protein CASSHRGPGEQYF.

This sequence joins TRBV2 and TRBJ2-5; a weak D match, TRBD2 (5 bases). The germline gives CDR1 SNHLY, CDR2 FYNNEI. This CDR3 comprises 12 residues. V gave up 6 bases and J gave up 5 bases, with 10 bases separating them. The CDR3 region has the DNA TGTGCCAGCAGAGCGGTGTTGGAGACCCAGTACTTC. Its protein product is CASRAVLETQYF.

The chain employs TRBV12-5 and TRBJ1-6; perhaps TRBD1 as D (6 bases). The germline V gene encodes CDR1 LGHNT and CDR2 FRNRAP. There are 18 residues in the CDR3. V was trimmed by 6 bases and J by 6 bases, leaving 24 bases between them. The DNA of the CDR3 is TGTGCTAGTGGGACACGTATTGGGAGGGGGGTTCGTAATTCACCCCTCCACTTT. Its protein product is CASGTRIGRGVRNSPLHF. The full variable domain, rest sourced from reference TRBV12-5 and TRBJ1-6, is DARVTQTPRHKVTEMGQEVTMRCQPILGHNTVFWYRQTMMQGLELLAYFRNRAPLDDSGMPKDRFSAEMPDATLATLKIQPSEPRDSAVYFCASGTRIGRGVRNSPLHFGNGTRLTVT.

CDR3 coding DNA: TGTGCCAGCCTATACAATGAGCAGTTCTTC. This encodes CASLYNEQFF. The chain employs TRBV7-3 and TRBJ2-1; D unclear. Trimming left V 8 bases short and J 4 bases short, with 3 bases between. Germline CDR1 is SGHTA and CDR2 is FQGTGA. The CDR3 runs 10 residues. Filled out from reference TRBV7-3 and TRBJ2-1, the complete variable domain reads GAGVSQTPSNKVTEKGKYVELRCDPISGHTALYWYRQSLGQGPEFLIYFQGTGAADDSGLPNDRFFAVRPEGSVSTLKIQRTERGDSAVYLCASLYNEQFFGPGTRLTVL.

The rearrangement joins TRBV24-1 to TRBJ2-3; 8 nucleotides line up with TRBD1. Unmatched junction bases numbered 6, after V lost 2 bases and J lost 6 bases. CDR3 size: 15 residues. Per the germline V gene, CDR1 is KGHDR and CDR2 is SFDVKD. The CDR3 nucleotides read TGTGCCACCAGTGATTCCAGGGGGCGCGTGGATACGCAGTATTTT. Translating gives CATSDSRGRVDTQYF.

CDR3 amino acids: CASSLQGPNEQFF. CDR3 coding DNA: TGTGCCAGCAGCTTACAGGGTCCAAATGAGCAGTTCTTC. The chain combines TRBV11-3 with TRBJ2-1, with D possibly being TRBD1 (5 bases). The CDR3 covers 13 residues. The germline CDR1 and CDR2 sequences are SGHNT and YENEEA. Trimming left V 2 bases short and J 7 bases short, with 9 bases between.